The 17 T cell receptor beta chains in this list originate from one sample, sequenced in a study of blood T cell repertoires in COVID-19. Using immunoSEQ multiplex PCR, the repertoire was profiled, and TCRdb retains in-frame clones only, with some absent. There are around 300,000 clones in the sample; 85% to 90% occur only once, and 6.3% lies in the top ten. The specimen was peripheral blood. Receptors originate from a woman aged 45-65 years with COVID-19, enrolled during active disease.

Here the CDR3 DNA reads TGTGCCAGTAGTACCACAGGGCACACCGGGGAGCTGTTTTTT. Translated: CASSTTGHTGELFF. The chain couples TRBV19 to TRBJ2-2, with D maybe TRBD1 (6 bases). CDR1 is LNHDA and CDR2 is SQIVND in the germline V gene (reference sequence). V shed 4 bases and J shed 3 bases, with 9 bases lying between them. This CDR3 spans 14 amino acids.

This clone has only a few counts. CDR3 nucleotide sequence: TGTGCCAGCAGTTTCCAGGGCCACCTCTACGAGCAGTACTTC. It codes for CASSFQGHLYEQYF. The chain carries TRBV6-5 and TRBJ2-7; possibly TRBD1 for D (5 bases). Trimming left V 4 bases short and J 3 bases short, with 13 bases between. In germline, CDR1 is MNHEY, CDR2 SVGAGI. The CDR3 length is 14 residues.

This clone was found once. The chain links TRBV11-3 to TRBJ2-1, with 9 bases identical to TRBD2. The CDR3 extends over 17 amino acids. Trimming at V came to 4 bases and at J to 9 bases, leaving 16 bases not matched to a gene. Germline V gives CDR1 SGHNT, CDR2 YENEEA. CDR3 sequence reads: CASSWGSGSGRTGEQFF. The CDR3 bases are TGTGCCAGCAGCTGGGGTTCGGGAAGCGGGAGGACCGGTGAGCAGTTCTTC.

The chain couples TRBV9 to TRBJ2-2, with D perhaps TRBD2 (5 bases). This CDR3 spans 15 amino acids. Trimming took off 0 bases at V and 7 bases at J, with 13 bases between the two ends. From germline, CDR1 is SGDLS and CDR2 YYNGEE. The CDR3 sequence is CASSVVERTNGELFF. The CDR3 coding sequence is TGTGCCAGCAGCGTAGTTGAGCGGACGAACGGGGAGCTGTTTTTT.

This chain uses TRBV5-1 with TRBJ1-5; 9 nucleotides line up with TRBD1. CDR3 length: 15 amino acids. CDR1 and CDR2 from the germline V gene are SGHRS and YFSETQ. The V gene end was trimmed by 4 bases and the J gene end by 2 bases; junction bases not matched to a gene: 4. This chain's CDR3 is CASSRTGVGNQPQHF. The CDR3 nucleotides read TGCGCCAGCAGCCGGACAGGGGTTGGCAATCAGCCCCAGCATTTT.

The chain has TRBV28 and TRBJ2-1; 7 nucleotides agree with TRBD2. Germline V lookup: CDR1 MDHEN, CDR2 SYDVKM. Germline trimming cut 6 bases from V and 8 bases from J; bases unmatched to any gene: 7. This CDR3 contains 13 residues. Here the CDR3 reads CASRAGVMDEQFF. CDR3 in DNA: TGTGCCAGCAGGGCGGGAGTAATGGATGAGCAGTTCTTC.

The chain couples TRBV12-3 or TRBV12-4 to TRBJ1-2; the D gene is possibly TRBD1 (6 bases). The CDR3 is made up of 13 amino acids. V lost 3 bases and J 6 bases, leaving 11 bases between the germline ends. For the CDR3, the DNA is TGTGCCAGCAGTTTCTACAGGGTGAATGGCTACACCTTC. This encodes CASSFYRVNGYTF.

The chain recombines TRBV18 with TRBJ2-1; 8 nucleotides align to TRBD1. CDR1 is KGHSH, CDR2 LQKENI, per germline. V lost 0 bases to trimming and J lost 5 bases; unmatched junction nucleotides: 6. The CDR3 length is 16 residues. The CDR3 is CASSPPNPTGDNEQFF. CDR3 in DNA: TGTGCCAGCTCACCACCGAATCCGACAGGGGACAATGAGCAGTTCTTC.

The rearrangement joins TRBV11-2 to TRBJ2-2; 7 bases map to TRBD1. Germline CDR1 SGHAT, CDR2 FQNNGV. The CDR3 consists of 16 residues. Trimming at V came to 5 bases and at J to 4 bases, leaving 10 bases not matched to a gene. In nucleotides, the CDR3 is TGTGCCAGCAGCGGGCCACAGGGGCGGGTCACCGGGGAGCTGTTTTTT. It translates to CASSGPQGRVTGELFF.

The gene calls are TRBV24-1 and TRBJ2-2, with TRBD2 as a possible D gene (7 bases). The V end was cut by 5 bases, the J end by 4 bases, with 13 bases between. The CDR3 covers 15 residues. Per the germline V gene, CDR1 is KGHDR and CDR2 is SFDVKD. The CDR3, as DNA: TGTGCCACCAGTGCCGGGGGGCGCGTCACCGGGGAGCTGTTTTTT. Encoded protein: CATSAGGRVTGELFF.

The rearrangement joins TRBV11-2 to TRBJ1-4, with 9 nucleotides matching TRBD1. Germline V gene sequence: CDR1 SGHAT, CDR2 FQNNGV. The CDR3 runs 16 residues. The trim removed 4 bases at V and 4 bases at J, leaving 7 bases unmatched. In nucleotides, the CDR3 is TGTGCCAGCAGCTCACCTGGGACAGGGATTAATGAAAAACTGTTTTTT. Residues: CASSSPGTGINEKLFF. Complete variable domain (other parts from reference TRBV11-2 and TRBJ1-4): EAGVAQSPRYKIIEKRQSVAFWCNPISGHATLYWYQQILGQGPKLLIQFQNNGVVDDSQLPKDRFSAERLKGVDSTLKIQPAKLEDSAVYLCASSSPGTGINEKLFFGSGTQLSVL.

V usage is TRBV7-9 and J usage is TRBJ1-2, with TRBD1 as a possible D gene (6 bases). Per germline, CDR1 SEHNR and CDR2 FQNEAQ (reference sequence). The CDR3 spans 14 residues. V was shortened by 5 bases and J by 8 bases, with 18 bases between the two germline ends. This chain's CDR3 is CASSLTGQNRGYTF. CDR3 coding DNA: TGTGCCAGCAGCCTCACCGGACAGAATCGGGGCTACACCTTC.

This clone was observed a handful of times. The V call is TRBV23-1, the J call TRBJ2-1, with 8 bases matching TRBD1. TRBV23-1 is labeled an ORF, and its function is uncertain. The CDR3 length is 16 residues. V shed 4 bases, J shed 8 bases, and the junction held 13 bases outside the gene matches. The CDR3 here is CASSPTDRDVIDEQFF. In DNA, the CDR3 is TGCGCCAGCAGTCCGACGGACAGGGATGTAATCGATGAGCAGTTCTTC.

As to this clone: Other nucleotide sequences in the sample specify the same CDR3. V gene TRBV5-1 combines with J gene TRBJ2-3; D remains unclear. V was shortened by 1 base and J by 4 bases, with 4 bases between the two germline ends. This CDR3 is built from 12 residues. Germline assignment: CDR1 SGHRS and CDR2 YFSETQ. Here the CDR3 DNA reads TGCGCCAGCAGCTTGAGCGCAGATACGCAGTATTTT. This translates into CASSLSADTQYF.

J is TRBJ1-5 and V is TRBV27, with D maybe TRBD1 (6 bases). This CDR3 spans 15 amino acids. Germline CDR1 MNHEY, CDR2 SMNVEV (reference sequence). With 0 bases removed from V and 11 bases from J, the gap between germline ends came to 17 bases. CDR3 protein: CASSLSGQMSSAQHF. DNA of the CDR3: TGTGCCAGCAGTTTATCCGGACAGATGTCGTCGGCCCAGCATTTT.

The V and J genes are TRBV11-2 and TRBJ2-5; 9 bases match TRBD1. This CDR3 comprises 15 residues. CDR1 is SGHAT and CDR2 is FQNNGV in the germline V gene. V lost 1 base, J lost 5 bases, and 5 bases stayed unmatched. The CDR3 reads CASSLGDRAPETQYF. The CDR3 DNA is TGTGCCAGCAGCTTAGGGGACAGGGCCCCGGAGACCCAGTACTTC. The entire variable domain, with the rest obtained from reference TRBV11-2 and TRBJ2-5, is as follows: EAGVAQSPRYKIIEKRQSVAFWCNPISGHATLYWYQQILGQGPKLLIQFQNNGVVDDSQLPKDRFSAERLKGVDSTLKIQPAKLEDSAVYLCASSLGDRAPETQYFGPGTRLLVL.

The CDR3 loop reads CASSVWRAGGTDTQYF. Written as DNA, the CDR3 is TGCGCCAGCAGCGTGTGGCGTGCAGGTGGAACAGATACGCAGTATTTT. The genes are TRBV5-1 and TRBJ2-3; D gene unclear. V was cut by 4 bases and J by 3 bases, with 18 bases left in between. Germline values: CDR1 SGHRS, CDR2 YFSETQ. The CDR3 length is 16 residues.